This T cell receptor (beta chain) was captured by sequencing in a study of CD8+ T cells in alopecia areata. The wider study: Tofacitinib administration persisted for 6 to 18 months, succeeded by 6 months off drug. Study-wide results and limits: Scalp samples also contribute reads from the resident alphabeta T cells found in normal skin.

RNA, once extracted, was reverse transcribed into cDNA for use as the sequencing template. Profiling relied on immunoSEQ multiplex PCR, and the TCRdb table lists in-frame clones only, not all of them. Of about 150,000 clones listed, 87% were seen once; the top ten hold over 12%. The CDR3 spans 14 residues. The germline gives CDR1 SGDLS, CDR2 YYNGEE. V was pared by 3 bases and J by 6 bases, with 6 bases of the junction left unmatched. A note on this clone: What it binds is not known.

The source is a human donor with alopecia areata. The source was CD8+ T cells sorted from blood, collected at week 0. This chain uses TRBV9 with TRBJ1-5; 7 positions agree with TRBD1. The CDR3 DNA is TGTGCCAGCAGCGGGACAGGCGGCGTTCAGCCCCAGCATTTT. Translated: CASSGTGGVQPQHF.